The table lists the clone carrying this T cell receptor beta chain with a few counts. The germline V gene encodes CDR1 MDHEN and CDR2 SYDVKM. The CDR3 spans 14 residues. J gave up 8 bases and V 0 bases, and 3 bases lay outside the gene matches. This entry comes from a study of blood T cell repertoires in COVID-19. Study at large: Samples taken during acute and convalescent COVID-19 were collected in the United States, Italy and Spain.

In the authors' workflow: Reference gene primer amplification gave estimated nucleated cell counts. Libraries were prepared by immunoSEQ multiplex PCR; TCRdb keeps only in-frame clonotypes and omits some of them. The DNA gave D and trimming, while V, J and clone size come from that table. The table lists approximately 310,000 clones, more than 75% of them singletons. The source is a man in his forties or fifties with active or convalescent COVID-19. Sequences were obtained from peripheral blood. The gene calls are TRBV28 and TRBJ2-1; 8 bases line up with TRBD2. The CDR3 DNA follows: TGTGCCAGCAGTTTATGGGGACTAGGTCATGAGCAGTTCTTC. Its protein product is CASSLWGLGHEQFF.